These 20 T cell receptor beta chains were sequenced from one sample in a study of control samples from healthy donors and cancer patients. Sequenced by immunoSEQ multiplex PCR; TCRdb stores in-frame clones only, minus some. The table includes 130,000 or so clones, about nine tenths detected once. Sequenced: blood. Receptor source: a man aged 40-50 years in good health.

The chain carries TRBV29-1 and TRBJ1-2, with D tentatively TRBD1 (5 bases). CDR3 length equals 10 residues. Germline CDR1 and CDR2: SQVTM and ANQGSEA. The germline V and J ends were trimmed by 5 bases and 7 bases, with 8 bases remaining between them. This chain's CDR3 is CSVLQGGYTF. CDR3 sequence (DNA): TGCAGCGTTTTGCAGGGTGGCTACACCTTC.

The chain links TRBV19 to TRBJ2-1; D is ambiguous. Per the germline V gene, CDR1 is LNHDA and CDR2 is SQIVND (reference sequence). Trimming cost V 2 bases and J 12 bases, with 14 bases left between them. This CDR3 is built from 13 residues. CDR3 protein: CASSINGNSGQFF. The CDR3 nucleotides read TGTGCCAGTAGTATAAATGGCAACTCCGGGCAGTTCTTC.

This clone was detected only once. This chain uses TRBV4-2 with TRBJ2-1; 11 bases are a match to TRBD2. The V segment lost 4 bases and the J segment 15 bases; nucleotides outside the gene matches: 14. Per the germline V gene, CDR1 is LGHNA and CDR2 is YNFKEQ. The CDR3 runs 15 residues. CDR3 loop: CASSPLAGGPEGWFF. For the CDR3, the DNA is TGTGCCAGCAGCCCTCTAGCGGGGGGCCCCGAGGGGTGGTTCTTC.

The chain has TRBV7-8 and TRBJ2-1, with a possible D match to TRBD2 (5 bases). The CDR3 sequence is 17 residues long. Germline lookup yields CDR1 SGHVS and CDR2 FQNEAQ. Trimming removed 1 base at V and 6 bases at J, with 19 bases between. CDR3 sequence: CASSLGLGPAGVNEQFF. The CDR3 bases are TGTGCCAGCAGCTTAGGCTTAGGGCCCGCCGGGGTCAATGAGCAGTTCTTC.

This clone was detected once. CDR3 sequence (DNA): TGTGCCAGCAGCCCACCCGGGGGGGTTGAGGCCGGGGAGCTGTTTTTT. Encoded protein: CASSPPGGVEAGELFF. The V and J genes are TRBV27 and TRBJ2-2; TRBD2 agrees at 8 bases. Germline CDR1 is MNHEY and CDR2 is SMNVEV (reference sequence). This CDR3 is built from 16 residues. V gave up 6 bases and J gave up 6 bases; unmatched junction bases: 12.

CDR3 loop: CASSETTGYEQYF. CDR3 sequence (DNA): TGCGCCAGCAGTGAGACTACCGGCTACGAGCAGTACTTC. This chain links TRBV10-2 with TRBJ2-7; D gene uncertain. Germline CDR1 is WSHSY and CDR2 is SAAADI. CDR3 length: 13 residues. Trimming removed 2 bases from V and 3 bases from J, with 8 bases in between.

The chain is built from TRBV7-9 and TRBJ1-3; D is possibly TRBD1 (5 bases). The CDR3 runs to 16 residues. V gave up 5 bases and J gave up 1 base, with 15 bases separating them. Germline CDR1 is SEHNR and CDR2 is FQNEAQ (reference sequence). The CDR3 loop reads CASSNGASESGNTIYF. The CDR3 DNA reads as TGTGCCAGCAGCAACGGGGCTTCAGAATCTGGAAACACCATATATTTT.

The chain joins TRBV5-5 to TRBJ1-1; 7 nucleotides match TRBD1. The germline V gene has CDR1 SGHKS and CDR2 YYEKEE (reference sequence). Unmatched junction bases numbered 16, after V lost 5 bases and J lost 6 bases. This CDR3 region has 16 residues. The CDR3 DNA is TGTGCCAGCAGTTCTACAGGGGTTTCTCTCAGTGCTGAAGCTTTCTTT. Translating gives CASSSTGVSLSAEAFF. The complete variable domain, with remaining parts taken from reference TRBV5-5 and TRBJ1-1, reads DAGVTQSPTHLIKTRGQQVTLRCSPISGHKSVSWYQQVLGQGPQFIFQYYEKEERGRGNFPDRFSARQFPNYSSELNVNALLLGDSALYLCASSSTGVSLSAEAFFGQGTRLTVV.

This clone was detected once. This rearrangement joins TRBV19 to TRBJ1-1, with D hard to call. Trimming took off 1 base at V and 0 bases at J, with 9 bases between the two ends. Germline V CDR1 and CDR2: LNHDA, SQIVND (reference sequence). The CDR3 length is 15 residues. CDR3 sequence: CASSIGQRVNTEAFF. The CDR3 DNA follows: TGTGCCAGTAGTATAGGGCAGAGAGTGAACACTGAAGCTTTCTTT.

V gene TRBV9 combines with J gene TRBJ1-3; no definite D call. CDR1 is SGDLS and CDR2 is YYNGEE in the germline V gene. V dropped 4 bases and J dropped 8 bases, with 16 bases sitting between them. This CDR3 comprises 14 residues. CDR3 nucleotides: TGTGCCAGCAGCTTCCGGCCGCGCGAGGACACCATATATTTT. Its translation: CASSFRPREDTIYF.

The chain uses TRBV5-8 and TRBJ1-2; D possibly corresponds to TRBD1 (5 bases). Trimming stripped 4 bases from V and 0 bases from J, with 16 bases between. The CDR3 length is 16 residues. Germline V gene data show CDR1 as SGHTS and CDR2 as YDEGEE. CDR3 nucleotides: TGTGCCAGCAGCCAACGGTGGGGGGACCCTAACTATGGCTACACCTTC. It specifies CASSQRWGDPNYGYTF.

This clone turned up a few times. V gene TRBV30 combines with J gene TRBJ1-6, with 9 positions matching TRBD1. CDR3 length: 14 residues. V dropped 0 bases and J dropped 7; count of bases not matched to a gene: 1. Germline V gene sequence: CDR1 GTSNPN, CDR2 SVGIG (reference sequence). The CDR3 region has the DNA TGTGCCTGGAGTGTCGGACAGGGGAATTCACCCCTCCACTTT. It is translated as CAWSVGQGNSPLHF.

This chain joins TRBV7-6 and TRBJ2-5, with 9 bases that match TRBD1. This CDR3 region has 16 residues. Germline V gene data show CDR1 as SGHVS and CDR2 as FNYEAQ. The ends lost 1 base at V and 5 bases at J; junction bases unmatched: 8. Written as DNA, the CDR3 is TGTGCCAGCAGCTTAGAGACAGGGGGAACGTTGGAGACCCAGTACTTC. It codes for CASSLETGGTLETQYF.

The chain couples TRBV5-6 to TRBJ2-3; a possible D gene is TRBD2 (6 bases). V gave up 3 bases and J gave up 3 bases, with 20 bases separating them. Germline values: CDR1 SGHDT, CDR2 YYEEEE. CDR3 length: 17 amino acids. The CDR3 region is CASSYPGRGGRTDTQYF. Written as DNA, the CDR3 is TGTGCCAGCAGCTACCCTGGGCGGGGAGGTCGTACAGATACGCAGTATTTT.

This chain uses TRBV9 with TRBJ1-5, with unresolved D. CDR1 and CDR2 from the germline V gene are SGDLS and YYNGEE. Trimming removed 0 bases from V and 0 bases from J, with 7 bases in between. CDR3 length: 15 amino acids. The CDR3 DNA is TGTGCCAGCAGCGTAGGGGTAGATAGCAATCAGCCCCAGCATTTT. Protein product: CASSVGVDSNQPQHF. Using reference TRBV9 and TRBJ1-5 for the parts outside the CDR3, the full variable domain is DSGVTQTPKHLITATGQRVTLRCSPRSGDLSVYWYQQSLDQGLQFLIQYYNGEERAKGNILERFSAQQFPDLHSELNLSSLELGDSALYFCASSVGVDSNQPQHFGDGTRLSIL.

The V call is TRBV2, the J call TRBJ2-5; D might be TRBD2 (7 bases). This CDR3 is built from 14 residues. The germline V and J ends were trimmed by 8 bases and 0 bases, with 13 bases remaining between them. CDR1 is SNHLY and CDR2 is FYNNEI in the germline V gene. Written as DNA, the CDR3 is TGTGCCAGCGGCGGGGGCGGTTACCAAGAGACCCAGTACTTC. Translation gives CASGGGGYQETQYF.

In its sample, this clone was seen a few times. The rearrangement uses TRBV3-1 (or the pseudogene TRBV3-2) and TRBJ1-6; 8 nucleotides agree with TRBD1. The CDR3 runs 16 residues. Looked up from germline, CDR1 is LGHDT and CDR2 is YNNKEL (reference sequence). The V segment lost 4 bases and the J segment 10 bases; nucleotides outside the gene matches: 12. CDR3 sequence: CASSLNVGQGNSPLHF. CDR3 coding DNA: TGTGCCAGCAGCCTAAACGTAGGACAGGGAAACTCACCCCTCCACTTT.

This chain joins TRBV10-1 and TRBJ2-1; D unresolved. V lost 0 bases, J lost 4 bases, and 10 bases lay in between. CDR1 is WNHNN, CDR2 SYGVQD, per germline (reference sequence). The CDR3 runs to 15 residues. The CDR3 DNA sequence: TGCGCCAGCAGTGAGTCCGGTAGATTATACAATGAGCAGTTCTTC. Translating it yields CASSESGRLYNEQFF.

A single count supports this clone. J is TRBJ2-5 and V is TRBV27; D call uncertain. V gave up 3 bases and J gave up 3 bases, with 8 bases separating them. The germline gives CDR1 MNHEY, CDR2 SMNVEV (reference sequence). The CDR3 extends over 13 amino acids. The CDR3 bases are TGTGCCAGCAGTTTGATTGGAGAAGAGACCCAGTACTTC. Its protein is CASSLIGEETQYF.

This clone was recorded once. This chain joins TRBV9 and TRBJ1-6, with D possibly TRBD1 on 5 matching bases. From germline, CDR1 is SGDLS and CDR2 YYNGEE. The CDR3 covers 14 residues. Trimming pared 6 bases from V and 6 bases from J, leaving 13 bases between. As DNA, the CDR3 is TGTGCCAGCAAGAGTGGGGGAGCTAATTCACCCCTCCACTTT. This gives the protein CASKSGGANSPLHF.